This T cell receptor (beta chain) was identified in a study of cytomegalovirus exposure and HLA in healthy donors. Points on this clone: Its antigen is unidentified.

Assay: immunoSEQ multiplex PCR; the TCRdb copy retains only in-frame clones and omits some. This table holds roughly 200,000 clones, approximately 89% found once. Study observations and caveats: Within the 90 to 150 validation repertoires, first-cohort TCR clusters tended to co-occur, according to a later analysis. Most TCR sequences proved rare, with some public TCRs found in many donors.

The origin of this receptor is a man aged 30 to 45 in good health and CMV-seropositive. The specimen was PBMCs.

CDR3: CASRRQGADEQYF. CDR3 in DNA: TGTGCCAGCAGAAGACAGGGGGCTGACGAGCAGTACTTC. The genes are TRBV6-5 and TRBJ2-7; 10 bases line up with TRBD1. The V and J ends lost 6 bases and 5 bases, in that order; junction bases with no gene match: 4. CDR3 length: 13 amino acids. Looked up from germline, CDR1 is MNHEY and CDR2 is SVGAGI.